This T cell receptor (beta chain) stems from a study of cytomegalovirus exposure and HLA in healthy donors. This clone was seen a single time. The length of the CDR3 is 13 residues. Per the germline V gene, CDR1 is SGHAT and CDR2 is FQNNGV. Trimming removed 1 base at V and 9 bases at J, with 10 bases between. Use of 60 Vbeta and 13 Jbeta primers characterized the PCR. Data came from immunoSEQ multiplex PCR; TCRdb stores just in-frame clones and leaves some out. Of 100,000 to 120,000 clones in the sample, around 85% were seen once. The specimen was PBMCs. The sequence was obtained from a man in his forties or fifties in good health and CMV-seronegative. The rearrangement joins TRBV11-2 to TRBJ1-5, with D possibly matching TRBD1 (5 bases). CDR3 DNA sequence: TGTGCCAGCAGCTTAGTCCCCCAGGGGCCCCAGCATTTT. This gives the protein CASSLVPQGPQHF. Using reference TRBV11-2 and TRBJ1-5 for the parts outside the CDR3, the full variable domain is EAGVAQSPRYKIIEKRQSVAFWCNPISGHATLYWYQQILGQGPKLLIQFQNNGVVDDSQLPKDRFSAERLKGVDSTLKIQPAKLEDSAVYLCASSLVPQGPQHFGDGTRLSIL.